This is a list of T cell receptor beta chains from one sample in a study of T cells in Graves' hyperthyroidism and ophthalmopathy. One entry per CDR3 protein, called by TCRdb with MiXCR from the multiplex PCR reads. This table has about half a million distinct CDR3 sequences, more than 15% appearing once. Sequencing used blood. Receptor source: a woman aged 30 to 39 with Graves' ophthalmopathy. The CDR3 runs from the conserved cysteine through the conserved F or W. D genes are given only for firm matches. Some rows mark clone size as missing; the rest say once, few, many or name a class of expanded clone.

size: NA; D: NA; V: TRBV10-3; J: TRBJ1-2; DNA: TGTGCCATCAAGCGGGGTGGCTACACCTTC; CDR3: CAIKRGGYTF
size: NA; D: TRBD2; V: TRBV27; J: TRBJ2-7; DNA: TGTGCCAGCAGTCCAACGACTAGCGGTGGTGTAGAGCAGTACTTC; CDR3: CASSPTTSGGVEQYF
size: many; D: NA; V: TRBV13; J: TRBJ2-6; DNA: TGTGCCAGCAGCTTCCAGGGAACTGGGGCCAACGTCCTGACTTTC; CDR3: CASSFQGTGANVLTF
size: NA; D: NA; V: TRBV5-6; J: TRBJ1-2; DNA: TGTGCCAGCAGCTTGGATCCCCAAAGCTATGGCTACACCTTC; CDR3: CASSLDPQSYGYTF
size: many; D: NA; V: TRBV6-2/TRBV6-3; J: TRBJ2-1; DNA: TGTGCCAGCAGTTACTCGACCCCACGGGGGGAGCAGTTCTTC; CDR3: CASSYSTPRGEQFF
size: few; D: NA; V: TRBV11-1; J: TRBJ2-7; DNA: TGTGCCAGCAGCTTAGTAGGGGAGGCGACCTACGAGCAGTACTTC; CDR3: CASSLVGEATYEQYF
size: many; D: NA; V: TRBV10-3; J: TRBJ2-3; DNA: TGTGCCATCAGTGGTGAGAAAGGCACAGATACGCAGTATTTT; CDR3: CAISGEKGTDTQYF
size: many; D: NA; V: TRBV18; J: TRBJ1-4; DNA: TGTGCCAGCTCAACGGGGCCCAATGAAAAACTGTTTTTT; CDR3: CASSTGPNEKLFF
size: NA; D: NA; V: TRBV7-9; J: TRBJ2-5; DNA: TGTGCCAGCAGCCCCGGGGACACCCAAGAGACCCAGTACTTC; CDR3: CASSPGDTQETQYF
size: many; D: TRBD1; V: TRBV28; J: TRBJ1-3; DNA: TGTGCCAGCAGCCTCGGGGGACAGGGGGGTAGTGGAAACACCATATATTTT; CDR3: CASSLGGQGGSGNTIYF
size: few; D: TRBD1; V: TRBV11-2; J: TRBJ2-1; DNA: TGTGCCAGCACAGGGGGCTACAATGAGCAGCTCTTC; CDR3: CASTGGYNEQLF
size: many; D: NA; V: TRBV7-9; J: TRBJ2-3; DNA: TGTGCCAGCAGCCGTAGCACAGATACGCAGTATTTT; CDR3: CASSRSTDTQYF
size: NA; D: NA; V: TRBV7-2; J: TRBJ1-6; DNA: TGTGCCAGCAGCTTAGGCACAGGAAGCTCCTATAATTCACCCCTCCACTTT; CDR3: CASSLGTGSSYNSPLHF
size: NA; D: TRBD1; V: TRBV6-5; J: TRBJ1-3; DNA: TGTGCCAGCAGTTACATAACAGGGGGTGGCTCTGGAAACACCATATATTTT; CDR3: CASSYITGGGSGNTIYF
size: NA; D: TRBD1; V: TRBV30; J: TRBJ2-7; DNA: TGTGCCTGGAGTGTAGGGACAGGGGACCTCTACGAGCAGTACTTC; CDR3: CAWSVGTGDLYEQYF
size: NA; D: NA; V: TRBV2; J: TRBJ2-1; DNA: TGTGCCAGCAGTGAAAGGGGACTCGAATCTTTGTACAATGAGCAGTTCTTC; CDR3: CASSERGLESLYNEQFF
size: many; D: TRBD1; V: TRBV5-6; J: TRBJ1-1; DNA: TGTGCCAGCAGCTGGGACAGGGGCACTGAAGCTTTCTTT; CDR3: CASSWDRGTEAFF
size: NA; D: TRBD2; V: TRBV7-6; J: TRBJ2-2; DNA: TGTGCCAGTTTACCCGGGATTAGCGGGACGAACACCGGGGAGCTGTTTTTT; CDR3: CASLPGISGTNTGELFF
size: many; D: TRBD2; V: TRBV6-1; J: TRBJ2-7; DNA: TGTGCCAGCAGTAGCGGGAGAATGTACGAGCAGTACTTC; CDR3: CASSSGRMYEQYF
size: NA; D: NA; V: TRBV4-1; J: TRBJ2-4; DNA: TGCGCCAGCAGCCAAGGGATAGGGACTGGAGAAAACATTCAGTACTTC; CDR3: CASSQGIGTGENIQYF
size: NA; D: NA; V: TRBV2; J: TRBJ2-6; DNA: TGTGCCAGCCTTAAAGGCTCTGGGGCCAACGTCCTGACTTTC; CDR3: CASLKGSGANVLTF
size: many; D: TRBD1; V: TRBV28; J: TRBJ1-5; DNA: TGTGCCAGCAGTTTGATCATAGGCTCAGGACAGGGGAATCAGCCCCAGCATTTT; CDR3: CASSLIIGSGQGNQPQHF